This T cell receptor (beta chain) was captured in a study of blood T cell repertoires in COVID-19. Study summary: In each case, the material was cDNA or gDNA derived from T cells, B-cell-depleted T cells, or PBMCs.

The CDR3 extends over 15 amino acids. Germline V gene data show CDR1 as LNHDA and CDR2 as SQIVND (reference sequence). V was clipped by 6 bases and J by 4 bases, with 16 bases between them. As processed by the authors: Amplification from reference gene primers served as the basis for estimated nucleated cell counts. The protocol was immunoSEQ multiplex PCR, while the TCRdb copy is restricted to in-frame clones and leaves out a portion. V and J calls and clone size come straight from that table; D and trimming were deduced from the DNA. The data contain some 49,000 clones, around four fifths of them seen just once; the ten biggest clones take up 10% to 15%.

The J gene is TRBJ2-1, the V gene TRBV19; tentatively, D is TRBD1 (6 bases). This TCR was sampled from a human donor in a cohort sampled during active COVID-19. Input material: peripheral blood. CDR3 bases: TGTGCCAGTAGGCCCGGGACACAAGCGTACAATGAGCAGTTCTTC. As protein: CASRPGTQAYNEQFF.